The subject of this entry is one T cell receptor beta chain. With 5 bases clipped from V and 3 bases from J, the junction kept 7 bases outside the gene matches. The CDR3 runs to 14 residues. CDR1 is KGHSH and CDR2 is LQKENI in the germline V gene. The entry originates in a study of blood T cell repertoires in COVID-19. Method: immunoSEQ multiplex PCR; TCRdb's copy keeps in-frame clones and lacks some. The sample shows more than 110,000 clones, about four fifths of them seen only once. V is TRBV18 and J is TRBJ2-7; 7 nucleotides line up with TRBD1. The sequenced material came from peripheral blood. The sequence was collected from a woman aged 60 to 75 with acute or convalescent COVID-19. The CDR3 loop reads CASSRRTGIYEQYF. CDR3 bases: TGTGCCAGCTCAAGACGGACAGGCATCTACGAGCAGTACTTC.